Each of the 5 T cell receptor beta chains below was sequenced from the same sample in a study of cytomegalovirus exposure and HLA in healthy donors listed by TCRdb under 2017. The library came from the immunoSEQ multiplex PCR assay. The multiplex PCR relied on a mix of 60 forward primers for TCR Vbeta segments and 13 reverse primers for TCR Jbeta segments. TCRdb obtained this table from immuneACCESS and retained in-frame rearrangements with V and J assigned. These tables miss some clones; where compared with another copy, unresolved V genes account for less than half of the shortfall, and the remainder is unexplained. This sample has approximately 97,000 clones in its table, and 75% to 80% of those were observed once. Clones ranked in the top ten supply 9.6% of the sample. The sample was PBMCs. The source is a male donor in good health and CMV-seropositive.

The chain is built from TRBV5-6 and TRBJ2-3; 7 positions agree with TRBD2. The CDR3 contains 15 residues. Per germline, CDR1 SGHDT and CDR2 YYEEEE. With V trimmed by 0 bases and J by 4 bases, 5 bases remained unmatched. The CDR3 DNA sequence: TGTGCCAGCAGCTTGGGGGGAGGGTACGCAGATACGCAGTATTTT. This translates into CASSLGGGYADTQYF.

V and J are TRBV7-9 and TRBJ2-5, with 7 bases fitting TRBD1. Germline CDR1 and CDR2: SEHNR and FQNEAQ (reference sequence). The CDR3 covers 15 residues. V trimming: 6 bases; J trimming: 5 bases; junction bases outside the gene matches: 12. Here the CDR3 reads CASRNRDSPRETQYF. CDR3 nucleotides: TGTGCCAGCAGGAACCGGGACAGCCCCCGCGAGACCCAGTACTTC.

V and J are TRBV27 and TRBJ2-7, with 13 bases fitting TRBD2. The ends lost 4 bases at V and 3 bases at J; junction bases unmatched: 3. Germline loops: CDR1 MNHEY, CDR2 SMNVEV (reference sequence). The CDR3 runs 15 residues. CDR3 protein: CASSSGTSGNYEQYF. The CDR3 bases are TGTGCCAGCAGTTCCGGGACTAGCGGGAACTACGAGCAGTACTTC.

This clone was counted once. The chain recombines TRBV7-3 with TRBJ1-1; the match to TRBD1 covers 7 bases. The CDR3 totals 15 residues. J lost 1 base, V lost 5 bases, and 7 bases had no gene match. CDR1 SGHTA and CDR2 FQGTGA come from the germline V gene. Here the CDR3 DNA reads TGTGCCAGCAGCACACAGGGGTCGGGGAACACTGAAGCTTTCTTT. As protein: CASSTQGSGNTEAFF.

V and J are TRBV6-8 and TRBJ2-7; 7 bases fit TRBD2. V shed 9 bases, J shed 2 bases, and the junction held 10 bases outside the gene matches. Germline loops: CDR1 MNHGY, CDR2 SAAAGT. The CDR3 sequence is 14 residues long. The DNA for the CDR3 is TGTGCCAGTAGACTAGCTCTCAACGCCTACGAGCAGTACTTC. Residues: CASRLALNAYEQYF.